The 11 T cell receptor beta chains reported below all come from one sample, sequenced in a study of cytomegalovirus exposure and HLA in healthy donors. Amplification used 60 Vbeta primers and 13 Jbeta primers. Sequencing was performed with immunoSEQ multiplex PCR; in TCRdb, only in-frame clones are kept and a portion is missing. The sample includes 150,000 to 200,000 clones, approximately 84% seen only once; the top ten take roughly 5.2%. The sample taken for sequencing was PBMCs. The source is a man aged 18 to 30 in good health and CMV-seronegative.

The CDR3 DNA sequence: TGTGCCACCAGCAGGGGGGGGGTACTAGTCCAAGAGACCCAGTACTTC. It yields the protein CATSRGGVLVQETQYF. V and J are TRBV15 and TRBJ2-5; 7 bases are a match to TRBD2. V lost 3 bases to trimming and J lost 1 base; unmatched junction nucleotides: 8. Germline CDR1 is LNHNV and CDR2 is YYDKDF (reference sequence). The CDR3 is 16 residues long.

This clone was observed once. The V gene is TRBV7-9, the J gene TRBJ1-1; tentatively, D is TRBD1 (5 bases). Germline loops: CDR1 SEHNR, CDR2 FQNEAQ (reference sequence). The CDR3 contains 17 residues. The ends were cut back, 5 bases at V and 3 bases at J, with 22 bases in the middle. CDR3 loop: CASSLGGYTWRDTEAFF. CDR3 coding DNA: TGTGCCAGCAGCCTGGGGGGTTACACTTGGAGGGACACTGAAGCTTTCTTT.

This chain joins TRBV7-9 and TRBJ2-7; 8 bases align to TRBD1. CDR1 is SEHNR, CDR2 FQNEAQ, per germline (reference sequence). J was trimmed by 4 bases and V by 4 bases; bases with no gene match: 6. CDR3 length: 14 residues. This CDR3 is CASSSTGARYEQYF. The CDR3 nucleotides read TGTGCCAGCAGCTCGACAGGGGCGCGTTACGAGCAGTACTTC.

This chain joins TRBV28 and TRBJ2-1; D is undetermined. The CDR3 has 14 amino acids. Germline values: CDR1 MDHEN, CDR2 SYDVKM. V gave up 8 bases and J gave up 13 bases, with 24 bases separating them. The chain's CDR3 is CASDTPELTNLQFF. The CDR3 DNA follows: TGTGCCAGCGATACGCCGGAACTAACCAACCTCCAGTTCTTC.

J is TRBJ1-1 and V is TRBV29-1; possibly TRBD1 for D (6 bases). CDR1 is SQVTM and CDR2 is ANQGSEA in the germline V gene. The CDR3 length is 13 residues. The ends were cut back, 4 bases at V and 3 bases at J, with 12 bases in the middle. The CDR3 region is CSVGLRGDTEAFF. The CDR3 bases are TGCAGCGTTGGACTCAGGGGAGACACTGAAGCTTTCTTT.

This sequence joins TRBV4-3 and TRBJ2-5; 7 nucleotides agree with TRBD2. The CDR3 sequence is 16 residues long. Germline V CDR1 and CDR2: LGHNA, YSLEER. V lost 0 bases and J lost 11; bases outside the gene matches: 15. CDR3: CASSQDPGGSIKEQYF. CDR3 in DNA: TGCGCCAGCAGCCAAGATCCCGGCGGGAGCATAAAGGAGCAGTACTTC.

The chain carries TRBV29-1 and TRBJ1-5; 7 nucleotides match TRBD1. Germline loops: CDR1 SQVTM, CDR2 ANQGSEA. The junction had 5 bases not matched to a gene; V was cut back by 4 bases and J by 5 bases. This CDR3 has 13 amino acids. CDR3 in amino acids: CSVGTGVHQPQHF. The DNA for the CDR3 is TGCAGCGTTGGAACAGGGGTCCATCAGCCCCAGCATTTT.

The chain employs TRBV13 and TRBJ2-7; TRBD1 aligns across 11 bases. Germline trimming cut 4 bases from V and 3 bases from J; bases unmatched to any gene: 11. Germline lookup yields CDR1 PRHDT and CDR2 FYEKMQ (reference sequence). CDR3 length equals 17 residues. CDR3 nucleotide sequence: TGTGCCAGCAGCTGGGTGGCCGTGGGACAGGGGGTCTACGAGCAGTACTTC. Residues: CASSWVAVGQGVYEQYF.

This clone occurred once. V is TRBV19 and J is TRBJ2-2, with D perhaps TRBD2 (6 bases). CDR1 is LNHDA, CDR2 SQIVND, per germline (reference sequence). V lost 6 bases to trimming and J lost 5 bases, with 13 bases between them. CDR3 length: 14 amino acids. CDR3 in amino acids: CASRMGLVTGELFF. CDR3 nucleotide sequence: TGTGCCAGTAGAATGGGACTTGTGACCGGGGAGCTGTTTTTT.

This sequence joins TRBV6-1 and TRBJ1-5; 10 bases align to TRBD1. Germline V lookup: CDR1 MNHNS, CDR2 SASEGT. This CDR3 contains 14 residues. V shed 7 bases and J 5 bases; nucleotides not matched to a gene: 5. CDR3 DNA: TGTGCCAGCAAGGGGACAGGGGCTTATCAGCCCCAGCATTTT. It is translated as CASKGTGAYQPQHF.

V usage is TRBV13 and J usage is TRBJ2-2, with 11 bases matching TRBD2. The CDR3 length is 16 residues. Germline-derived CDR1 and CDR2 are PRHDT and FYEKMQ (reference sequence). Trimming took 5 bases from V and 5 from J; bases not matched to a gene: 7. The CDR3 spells CASSTRLAGRTGELFF. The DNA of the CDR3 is TGTGCCAGCAGCACCAGACTAGCGGGGAGAACCGGGGAGCTGTTTTTT.